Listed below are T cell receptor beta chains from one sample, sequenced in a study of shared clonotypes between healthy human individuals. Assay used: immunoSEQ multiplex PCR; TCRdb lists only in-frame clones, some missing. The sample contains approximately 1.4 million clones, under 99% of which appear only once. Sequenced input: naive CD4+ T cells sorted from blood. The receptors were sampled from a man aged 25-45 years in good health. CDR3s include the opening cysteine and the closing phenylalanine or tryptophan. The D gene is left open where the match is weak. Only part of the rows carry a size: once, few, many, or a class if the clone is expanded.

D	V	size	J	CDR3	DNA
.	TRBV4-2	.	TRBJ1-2	CASSQGDSPYGYTF	TGTGCCAGCAGCCAAGGAGACAGCCCCTATGGCTACACCTTC
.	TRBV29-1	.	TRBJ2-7	CSVGSYEQYF	TGCAGCGTTGGTTCCTACGAGCAGTACTTC
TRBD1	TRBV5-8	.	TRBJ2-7	CASSAMGTGVYEQYF	TGTGCCAGCAGCGCCATGGGGACAGGGGTCTACGAGCAGTACTTC
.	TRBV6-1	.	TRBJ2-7	CASSRSSLASYEQYF	TGTGCCAGCTCCAGGAGCTCTTTAGCCTCCTACGAGCAGTACTTC
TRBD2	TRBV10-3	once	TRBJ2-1	CAISGTSGSENEQFF	TGTGCCATCAGTGGGACTAGCGGGAGTGAGAATGAGCAGTTCTTC
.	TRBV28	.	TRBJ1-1	CATSESGPLNTEAFF	TGTGCCACTTCGGAATCGGGACCGTTGAACACTGAAGCTTTCTTT
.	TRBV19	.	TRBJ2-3	CASIDRAVTDTQYF	TGTGCCAGTATTGACAGAGCAGTAACAGATACGCAGTATTTT
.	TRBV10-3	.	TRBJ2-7	CAIRAPDGNYEQYF	TGTGCCATCAGAGCTCCCGACGGAAACTACGAGCAGTACTTC
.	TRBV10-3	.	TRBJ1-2	CAISEQGGSYGYTF	TGTGCCATCAGTGAACAGGGTGGTAGCTATGGCTACACCTTC
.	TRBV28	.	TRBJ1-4	CASSPIGGTNEKLFF	TGTGCCAGCAGTCCCATCGGGGGCACTAATGAAAAACTGTTTTTT
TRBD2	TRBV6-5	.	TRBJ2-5	CASYHAGGPGGAQYF	TGTGCCAGTTATCATGCGGGAGGGCCCGGCGGGGCCCAGTACTTC
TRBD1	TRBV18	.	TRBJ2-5	CASSPNRGQETQYF	TGTGCCAGCTCACCGAACAGGGGCCAAGAGACCCAGTACTTC
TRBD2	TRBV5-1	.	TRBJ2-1	CASSKLAGEGNEQFF	TGCGCCAGCAGCAAACTGGCGGGAGAGGGCAATGAGCAGTTCTTC
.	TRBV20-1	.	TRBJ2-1	CSAFDRNEQFF	TGCAGTGCTTTCGACAGAAATGAGCAGTTCTTC
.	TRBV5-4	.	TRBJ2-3	CASSGTSSSTDTQYF	TGTGCCAGCAGCGGGACAAGCTCTAGCACAGATACGCAGTATTTT
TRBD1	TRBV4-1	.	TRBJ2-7	CASSRTGGEQYF	TGCGCCAGCAGCCGGACAGGGGGTGAGCAGTACTTC
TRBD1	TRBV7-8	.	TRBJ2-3	CASGTGPSDTQYF	TGTGCCAGTGGGACAGGGCCGTCAGATACGCAGTATTTT
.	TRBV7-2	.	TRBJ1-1	CASSLSGTEAFF	TGTGCCAGCAGCCTCTCCGGGACTGAAGCTTTCTTT
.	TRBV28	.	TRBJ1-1	CASSPRWGDTEAFF	TGTGCCAGCAGCCCCAGGTGGGGGGACACTGAAGCTTTCTTT
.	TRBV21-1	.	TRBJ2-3	CASSKSMGGRRTDTQYF	TGTGCCAGCAGCAAGTCCATGGGCGGGAGGCGCACAGATACGCAGTATTTT
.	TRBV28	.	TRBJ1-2	CASSPPGGRYTF	TGTGCCAGCAGTCCTCCGGGAGGGAGGTACACCTTC
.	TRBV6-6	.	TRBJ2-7	CASSSAAYEQYF	TGTGCCAGCAGTAGCGCGGCCTACGAGCAGTACTTC
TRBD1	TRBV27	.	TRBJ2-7	CASSFDRGVTEQYF	TGTGCCAGCAGTTTCGACAGGGGGGTCACCGAGCAGTACTTC
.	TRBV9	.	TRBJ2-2	CASSPTVGGNTGELFF	TGTGCCAGCAGCCCCACGGTGGGAGGGAACACCGGGGAGCTGTTTTTT
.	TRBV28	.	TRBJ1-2	CASYRDYGYTF	TGTGCCAGCTACAGAGACTATGGCTACACCTTC
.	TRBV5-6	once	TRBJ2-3	CASRQQGSTDTQYF	TGTGCCAGCAGGCAGCAAGGAAGCACAGATACGCAGTATTTT
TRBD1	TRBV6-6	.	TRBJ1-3	CASSLTGTAGNTIYF	TGTGCCAGCAGTTTAACCGGGACAGCTGGAAACACCATATATTTT
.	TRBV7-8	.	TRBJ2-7	CASSWSSGTSSFEQYF	TGTGCCAGCAGCTGGTCTTCCGGGACAAGCAGCTTTGAGCAGTACTTC
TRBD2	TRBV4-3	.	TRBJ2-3	CASSQDRGISGSSSTDTQYF	TGCGCCAGCAGCCAAGATAGGGGGATTAGCGGGAGTTCTAGCACAGATACGCAGTATTTT
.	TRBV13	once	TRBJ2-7	CASSLGAGLSGDEQYF	TGTGCCAGCAGCTTAGGAGCGGGACTCTCAGGGGACGAGCAGTACTTC
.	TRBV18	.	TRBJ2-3	CASSAIKGTDTQYF	TGTGCCAGCTCAGCGATTAAGGGCACAGATACGCAGTATTTT
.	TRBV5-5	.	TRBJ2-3	CASSFRGSTDTQYF	TGTGCCAGCAGCTTCCGCGGTAGCACAGATACGCAGTATTTT
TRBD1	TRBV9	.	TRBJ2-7	CASSVDFGQGYEQYF	TGTGCCAGCAGCGTAGATTTCGGACAGGGCTACGAGCAGTACTTC
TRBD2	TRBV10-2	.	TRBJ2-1	CASSEPGTSRSYEQFF	TGCGCCAGCAGTGAACCCGGGACTAGTAGGTCATATGAGCAGTTCTTC
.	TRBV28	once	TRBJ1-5	CASRSQVGKLSNQPQHF	TGTGCCAGCAGGAGCCAGGTTGGAAAACTTAGCAATCAGCCCCAGCATTTT
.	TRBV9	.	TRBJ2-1	CASSVDGGSYNEQFF	TGTGCCAGCAGCGTAGATGGGGGATCCTACAATGAGCAGTTCTTC
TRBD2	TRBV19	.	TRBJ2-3	CASDSGRASDTQYF	TGTGCCAGTGATAGCGGGAGGGCCTCAGATACGCAGTATTTT